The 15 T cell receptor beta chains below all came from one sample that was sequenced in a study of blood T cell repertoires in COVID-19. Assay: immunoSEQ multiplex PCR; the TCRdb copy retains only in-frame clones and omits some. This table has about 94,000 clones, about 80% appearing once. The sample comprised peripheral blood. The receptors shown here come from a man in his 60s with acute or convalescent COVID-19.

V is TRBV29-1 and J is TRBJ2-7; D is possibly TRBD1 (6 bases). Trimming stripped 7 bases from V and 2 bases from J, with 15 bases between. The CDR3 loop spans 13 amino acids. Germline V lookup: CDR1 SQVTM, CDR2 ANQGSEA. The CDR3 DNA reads TGCAGCGCACGGACAGATATAGCCTACGAGCAGTACTTC. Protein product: CSARTDIAYEQYF.

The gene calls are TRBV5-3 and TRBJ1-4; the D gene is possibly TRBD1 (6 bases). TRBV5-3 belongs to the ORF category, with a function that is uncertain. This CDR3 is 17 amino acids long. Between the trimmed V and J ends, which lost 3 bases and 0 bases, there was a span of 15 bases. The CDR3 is CARSSDSLLATNEKLFF. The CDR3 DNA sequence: TGTGCCAGAAGCTCGGACAGCCTACTAGCAACTAATGAAAAACTGTTTTTT.

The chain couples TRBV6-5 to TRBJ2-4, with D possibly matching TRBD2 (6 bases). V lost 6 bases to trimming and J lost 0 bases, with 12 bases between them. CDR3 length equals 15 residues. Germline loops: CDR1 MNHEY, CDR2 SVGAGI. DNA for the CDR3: TGTGCCAGCAGGCCTAGCGTCTTAGCCAAAAACATTCAGTACTTC. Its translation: CASRPSVLAKNIQYF.

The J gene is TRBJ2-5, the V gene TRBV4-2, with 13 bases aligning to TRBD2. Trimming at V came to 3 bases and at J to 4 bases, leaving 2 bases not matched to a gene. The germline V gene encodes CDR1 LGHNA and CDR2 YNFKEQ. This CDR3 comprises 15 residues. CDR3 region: CASSQTSGGSETQYF. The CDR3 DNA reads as TGTGCCAGCAGCCAGACTAGCGGGGGGTCAGAGACCCAGTACTTC.

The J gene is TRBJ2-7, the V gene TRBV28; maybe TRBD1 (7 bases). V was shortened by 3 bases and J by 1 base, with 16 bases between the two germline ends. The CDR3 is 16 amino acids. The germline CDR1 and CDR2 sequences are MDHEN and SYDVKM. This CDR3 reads CASSFRGDPGSYEQYF. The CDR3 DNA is TGTGCCAGCAGTTTCAGGGGGGACCCAGGTTCCTACGAGCAGTACTTC.

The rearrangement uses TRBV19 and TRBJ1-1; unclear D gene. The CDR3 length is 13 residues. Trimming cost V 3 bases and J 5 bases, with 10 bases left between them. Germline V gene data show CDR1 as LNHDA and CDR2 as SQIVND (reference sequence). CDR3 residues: CASSIYAETEAFF. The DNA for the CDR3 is TGTGCCAGTAGTATTTACGCGGAAACTGAAGCTTTCTTT.

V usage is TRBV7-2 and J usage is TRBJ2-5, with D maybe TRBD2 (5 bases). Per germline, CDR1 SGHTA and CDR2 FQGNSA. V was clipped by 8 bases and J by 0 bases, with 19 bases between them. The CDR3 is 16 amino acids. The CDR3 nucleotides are TGTGCCAGCTTTCGAATCCAGACGGACTACCAAGAGACCCAGTACTTC. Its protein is CASFRIQTDYQETQYF.

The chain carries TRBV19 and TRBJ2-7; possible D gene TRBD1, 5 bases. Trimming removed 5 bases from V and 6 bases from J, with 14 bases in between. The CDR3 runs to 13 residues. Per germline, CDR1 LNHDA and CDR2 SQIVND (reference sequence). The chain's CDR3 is CASSVNKGSEQYF. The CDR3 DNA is TGTGCCAGTAGTGTTAATAAGGGGTCCGAGCAGTACTTC.

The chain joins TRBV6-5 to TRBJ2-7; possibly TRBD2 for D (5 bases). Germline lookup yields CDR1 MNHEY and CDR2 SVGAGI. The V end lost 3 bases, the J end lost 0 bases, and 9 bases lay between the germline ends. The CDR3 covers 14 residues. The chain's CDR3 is CASSYSGSSYEQYF. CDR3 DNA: TGTGCCAGCAGTTATAGTGGGAGCTCCTACGAGCAGTACTTC.

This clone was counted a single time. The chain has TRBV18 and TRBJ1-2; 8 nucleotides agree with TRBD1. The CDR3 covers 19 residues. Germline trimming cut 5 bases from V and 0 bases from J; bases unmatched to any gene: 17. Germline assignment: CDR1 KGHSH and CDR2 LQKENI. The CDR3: CASSESSGQGAIPNYGYTF. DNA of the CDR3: TGTGCCAGCTCAGAATCATCAGGTCAGGGGGCGATACCTAACTATGGCTACACCTTC.

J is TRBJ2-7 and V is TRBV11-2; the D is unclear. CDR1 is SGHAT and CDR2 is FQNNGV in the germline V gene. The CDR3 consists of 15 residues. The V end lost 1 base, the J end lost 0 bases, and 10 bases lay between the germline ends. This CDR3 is CASSLGPSGSYEQYF. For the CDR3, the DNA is TGTGCCAGCAGCTTAGGGCCCTCGGGCTCCTACGAGCAGTACTTC.

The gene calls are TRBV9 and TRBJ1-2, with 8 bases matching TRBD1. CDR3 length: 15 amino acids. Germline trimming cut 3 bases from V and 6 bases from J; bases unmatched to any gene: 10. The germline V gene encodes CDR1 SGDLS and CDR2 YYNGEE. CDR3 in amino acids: CASSEVGHRGDGYTF. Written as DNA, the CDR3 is TGTGCCAGCAGCGAAGTGGGCCACAGGGGGGATGGCTACACCTTC.

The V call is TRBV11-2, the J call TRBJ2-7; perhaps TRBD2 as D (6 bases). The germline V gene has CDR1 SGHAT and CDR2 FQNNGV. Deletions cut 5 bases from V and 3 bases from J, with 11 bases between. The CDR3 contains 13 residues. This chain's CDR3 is CASSPRENYEQYF. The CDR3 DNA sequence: TGTGCCAGCAGCCCCCGGGAGAACTACGAGCAGTACTTC.

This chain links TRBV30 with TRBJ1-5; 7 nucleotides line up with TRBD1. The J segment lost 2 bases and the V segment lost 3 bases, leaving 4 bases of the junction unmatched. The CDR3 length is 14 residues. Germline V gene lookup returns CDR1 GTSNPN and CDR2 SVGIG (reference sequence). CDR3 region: CAWSSGQGNQPQHF. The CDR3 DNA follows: TGTGCCTGGAGCTCCGGACAGGGCAATCAGCCCCAGCATTTT.

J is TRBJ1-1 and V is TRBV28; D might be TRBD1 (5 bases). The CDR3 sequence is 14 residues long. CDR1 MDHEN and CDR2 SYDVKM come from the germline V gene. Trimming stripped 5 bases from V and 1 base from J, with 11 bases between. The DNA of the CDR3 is TGTGCCAGCAGTCCCGACAGCTGGAACACTGAAGCTTTCTTT. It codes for CASSPDSWNTEAFF.